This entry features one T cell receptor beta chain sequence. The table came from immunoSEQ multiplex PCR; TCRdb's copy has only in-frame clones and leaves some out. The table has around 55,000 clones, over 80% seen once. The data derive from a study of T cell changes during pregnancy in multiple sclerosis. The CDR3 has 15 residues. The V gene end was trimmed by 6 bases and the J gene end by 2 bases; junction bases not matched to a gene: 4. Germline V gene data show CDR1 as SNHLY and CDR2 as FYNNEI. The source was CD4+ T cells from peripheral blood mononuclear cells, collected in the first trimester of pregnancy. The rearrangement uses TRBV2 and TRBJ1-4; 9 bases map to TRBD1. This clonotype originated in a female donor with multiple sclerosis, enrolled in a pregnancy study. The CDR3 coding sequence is TGTGCCAGCAGGATAGGGACAGGGACTAATGAAAAACTGTTTTTT. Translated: CASRIGTGTNEKLFF.